This T cell receptor (beta chain) was recovered during a study of OX40 agonist ivuxolimab in advanced cancers. About the research overall: Three patients showed partial responses: one hepatocellular carcinoma and two cutaneous melanoma cases.

This CDR3 comprises 17 residues. The junction had 4 bases not matched to a gene; V was cut back by 0 bases and J by 2 bases. Looked up from germline, CDR1 is LGHNA and CDR2 is YSLEER. Remarks on this clone: The antigen remains unidentified.

The repertoire was sequenced with immunoSEQ multiplex PCR; TCRdb's copy has only in-frame clones and lacks some. The sample holds over 150,000 clones, 90% to 95% seen once. Samples of blood were obtained at baseline, on cycle 4 day 1, and on cycle 7 day 1. Overall study findings and caveats: Dose levels from 0.1 to 3.0 mg/kg saw CD4+ and CD8+ blood T cells expand clonally by week 6. The study found that CD8+ T cells averaged more expanded clones than CD4+.

The chain has TRBV4-3 and TRBJ2-5, with 12 bases aligning to TRBD2. The receptor comes from an adult with an advanced solid tumor such as melanoma, head and neck, liver or kidney cancer. Sequences were derived from CD4+ or CD8+ T cells sorted from blood, sampled in a trial of the OX40 agonist ivuxolimab. Written as DNA, the CDR3 is TGCGCCAGCAGCCAAGATAGAGGACTAGCGGGACAAGAGACCCAGTACTTC. Translation gives CASSQDRGLAGQETQYF.